One T cell receptor (beta chain) is described in this entry. The record originates from a study of blood T cell repertoires in COVID-19. Study overall: Specimens from acute and convalescent COVID-19 originated in the United States, Italy and Spain.

Germline V gives CDR1 MRHNA, CDR2 SNTAGT. J was trimmed by 5 bases and V by 10 bases; bases with no gene match: 9. This CDR3 has 14 amino acids. The table came from immunoSEQ multiplex PCR; TCRdb's copy has only in-frame clones and leaves some out. The sample has 25,000 to 35,000 clones; roughly nine tenths are singletons. The receptor's source is a man of 80 years or more with acute or convalescent COVID-19. Specimen: peripheral blood. This rearrangement joins TRBV6-4 to TRBJ2-1, with 9 positions matching TRBD2. The CDR3 nucleotides read TGTGCCACCCTTCTAGCGGGACCTGACAATGAGCAGTTCTTC. Its protein product is CATLLAGPDNEQFF.